The sequence of this T cell receptor beta chain was determined in a study of shared clonotypes between healthy human individuals. Study-level background: Contributing individuals were two females and three males aged 18 to 49. Study results and caveats: Memory subsets generally showed smaller estimated richness than naive subsets did. The donor pool, a small one, limited the genetic and exposure-history diversity represented.

CD8 cells regarded as naive lacked CD45RO, were positively chosen for CCR7, and omitted terminally differentiated effector memory CD45RA+ cells. Concerning this clone itself: Its matching antigen is unknown.

An even split of each subset's genomic DNA across several immunoSEQ plates was performed. Method: immunoSEQ multiplex PCR; TCRdb's copy keeps in-frame clones and lacks some. The data show around 2.1 million clones, with 85% to 95% seen just once and 1.7% held by the top ten. Sequencing used naive CD8+ T cells from PBMCs. The receptor was derived from a man aged 18 to 30 in good health. Some clones in this sample may be carry-over from other donors' samples.

CDR3 in amino acids: CASSEARLAGDGTDTQYF. DNA of the CDR3: TGCGCCAGCAGTGAGGCGAGACTAGCGGGAGATGGCACAGATACGCAGTATTTT. This chain links TRBV10-1 with TRBJ2-3; 12 bases agree with TRBD2. This CDR3 comprises 18 residues. V lost 2 bases to trimming and J lost 1 base; unmatched junction nucleotides: 7. Germline CDR1 is WNHNN and CDR2 is SYGVQD (reference sequence).